One sample yielded the 15 T cell receptor beta chains listed below, sequenced in a study of blood T cell repertoires in COVID-19. Clones were read by immunoSEQ multiplex PCR, and TCRdb kept only the in-frame ones, dropping some. This repertoire shows about 110,000 clones, about 85% found once; its top ten account for 4% to 5%. Sequencing was done on a sample of peripheral blood. Source of these receptors: a human donor in a cohort sampled during active COVID-19.

This clone has a handful of counts. The chain links TRBV4-1 to TRBJ2-7; weak D call: TRBD2 (5 bases). The CDR3 is made up of 16 amino acids. V was cut by 0 bases and J by 3 bases, with 15 bases left in between. The germline gives CDR1 MGHRA, CDR2 YSYEKL. CDR3 amino acids: CASSQESVTTLYEQYF. The DNA of the CDR3 is TGCGCCAGCAGCCAAGAGTCTGTGACTACCCTCTACGAGCAGTACTTC.

The chain links TRBV28 to TRBJ1-1; a possible D gene is TRBD1 (6 bases). CDR3 length: 16 amino acids. V was trimmed by 5 bases and J by 4 bases, leaving 20 bases between them. CDR1 and CDR2 from the germline V gene are MDHEN and SYDVKM. The CDR3 coding sequence is TGTGCCAGCAGTCTCCTTCCCCATAGGGGGAGCACTGAAGCTTTCTTT. Translation: CASSLLPHRGSTEAFF.

A few counts support this clone. This rearrangement joins TRBV19 to TRBJ1-1; no definite D call. The V end lost 3 bases, the J end lost 6 bases, and 8 bases lay between the germline ends. This CDR3 is 12 amino acids long. From germline, CDR1 is LNHDA and CDR2 SQIVND (reference sequence). The CDR3 loop reads CASSMMASEAFF. The CDR3 DNA sequence: TGTGCCAGTAGTATGATGGCCTCTGAAGCTTTCTTT.

The chain carries TRBV27 and TRBJ1-1; D perhaps matches TRBD1 (6 bases). CDR1 and CDR2 from the germline V gene are MNHEY and SMNVEV (reference sequence). The CDR3 length is 16 residues. The V end lost 3 bases, the J end lost 1 base, and 15 bases lay between the germline ends. CDR3 in amino acids: CASSFIAEGENTEAFF. The CDR3 region has the DNA TGTGCCAGCAGTTTTATAGCAGAGGGGGAGAACACTGAAGCTTTCTTT.

The chain is built from TRBV6-2 or TRBV6-3 and TRBJ2-1; D unresolved. The CDR3 totals 13 residues. The V end was cut by 2 bases, the J end by 3 bases, with 5 bases between. Germline CDR1 MNHEY, CDR2 SVGEGT. The CDR3 bases are TGTGCCAGCAGTTACATTAGCTACAATGAGCAGTTCTTC. Encoded protein: CASSYISYNEQFF.

The chain combines TRBV7-9 with TRBJ1-1; D remains unclear. Between the trimmed V and J ends, which lost 1 base and 4 bases, there was a span of 10 bases. The CDR3 runs to 14 residues. Germline CDR1 is SEHNR and CDR2 is FQNEAQ (reference sequence). The CDR3 DNA is TGTGCCAGCAGCTTAGTAGGAGGGAGCACTGAAGCTTTCTTT. Protein: CASSLVGGSTEAFF.

The chain carries TRBV19 and TRBJ2-1; possible D gene TRBD1, 7 bases. Trimming took off 6 bases at V and 2 bases at J, with 11 bases between the two ends. Germline V gene lookup returns CDR1 LNHDA and CDR2 SQIVND (reference sequence). CDR3 length: 14 amino acids. The CDR3 DNA reads as TGTGCCAGTAGCACCAGGGGGGCCTACAATGAGCAGTTCTTC. It specifies CASSTRGAYNEQFF.

This clone has a single count. The chain links TRBV3-1 (or the pseudogene TRBV3-2) to TRBJ2-1; TRBD1 matches at 11 bases. There are 15 residues in the CDR3. V shed 4 bases, J shed 8 bases, and the junction held 7 bases outside the gene matches. Germline assignment: CDR1 LGHDT and CDR2 YNNKEL (reference sequence). This CDR3 is CASSLGQGAFYEQFF. CDR3 bases: TGTGCCAGCAGCCTCGGACAGGGGGCCTTCTATGAGCAGTTCTTC.

The chain is built from TRBV2 and TRBJ1-2; 7 bases fit TRBD1. Trimming removed 9 bases from V and 8 bases from J; junction bases left unmatched: 6. This CDR3 region has 11 residues. The germline V gene has CDR1 SNHLY and CDR2 FYNNEI. The CDR3 DNA sequence: TGTGCCAGACAGGGGAAGGAGGGCTACACCTTC. Amino acids: CARQGKEGYTF.

This clone was seen more than once but under ten times. V and J are TRBV19 and TRBJ2-2; a possible D gene is TRBD1 (5 bases). CDR3 length equals 15 residues. V was clipped by 4 bases and J by 3 bases, with 12 bases between them. Germline loops: CDR1 LNHDA, CDR2 SQIVND (reference sequence). This chain's CDR3 is CASSTVDRDTGELFF. The CDR3 coding sequence is TGTGCCAGTAGTACCGTTGACAGAGACACCGGGGAGCTGTTTTTT.

The chain has TRBV27 and TRBJ2-2; D is possibly TRBD1 (6 bases). V lost 5 bases, J lost 4 bases, and 17 bases lay in between. The V gene's germline CDR1 is MNHEY and CDR2 SMNVEV (reference sequence). CDR3 length equals 16 residues. The CDR3 sequence: CASSPEQGAGTGELFF. Written as DNA, the CDR3 is TGTGCCAGCAGTCCCGAACAGGGTGCCGGCACCGGGGAGCTGTTTTTT.

The chain is built from TRBV6-6 and TRBJ1-1; D uncertain. Per germline, CDR1 MNHNY and CDR2 SVGAGI (reference sequence). V dropped 2 bases and J dropped 1 base, with 8 bases sitting between them. This CDR3 comprises 14 residues. This CDR3 reads CASSYETRNTEAFF. The CDR3 nucleotides are TGTGCCAGCAGTTACGAGACACGGAACACTGAAGCTTTCTTT.

The rearrangement uses TRBV30 and TRBJ1-5, with D unresolved. Trimming took 2 bases from V and 2 from J, leaving 22 bases between them. This CDR3 spans 18 amino acids. The germline V gene has CDR1 GTSNPN and CDR2 SVGIG (reference sequence). The CDR3 spells CAWSPSVAEIKGNQPQHF. In nucleotides, the CDR3 is TGTGCCTGGAGTCCCTCCGTGGCGGAAATTAAGGGCAATCAGCCCCAGCATTTT.

The chain is built from TRBV7-9 and TRBJ1-3, with D possibly being TRBD1 (5 bases). The CDR3 contains 17 residues. Germline V gene data show CDR1 as SEHNR and CDR2 as FQNEAQ (reference sequence). Trimming left V 8 bases short and J 2 bases short, with 22 bases between. CDR3 in amino acids: CASSKRQGTPAGNTIYF. CDR3 DNA: TGTGCCAGCTCGAAAAGGCAGGGAACTCCGGCTGGAAACACCATATATTTT.

The chain links TRBV2 to TRBJ2-4; D gene uncertain. Trimming stripped 5 bases from V and 5 bases from J, with 7 bases between. Germline assignment: CDR1 SNHLY and CDR2 FYNNEI. The CDR3 contains 12 residues. The CDR3 nucleotides are TGTGCCAGCAGTCAAGTAGAAAACATTCAGTACTTC. Amino acids: CASSQVENIQYF.